The 31 T cell receptor beta chains given below trace back to one sample, sequenced in a study of response to subunit inactivated influenza vaccine. TCRdb called the RT-PCR reads again in MiXCR, with one record for every CDR3 protein. Of 150,000 to 200,000 distinct CDR3 sequences in the sample, about 11% were seen once. Source: CD8+ T cells sorted from PBMCs, taken about 23 months after vaccination. These TCRs come from a man in his fifties or sixties who received an inactivated influenza vaccine.

V is TRBV9 and J is TRBJ1-1, with D perhaps TRBD1 (5 bases). Trimming stripped 5 bases from V and 4 bases from J, with 15 bases between. This CDR3 comprises 14 residues. Germline CDR1 and CDR2: SGDLS and YYNGEE. The CDR3 bases are TGTGCCAGCAGGGATGGCCAGCAGGGCACTGAAGCTTTCTTT. Its protein is CASRDGQQGTEAFF.

This sequence joins TRBV28 and TRBJ2-3; 7 nucleotides align to TRBD1. The CDR3 totals 16 residues. V shed 5 bases and J 5 bases; nucleotides not matched to a gene: 13. Germline V gives CDR1 MDHEN, CDR2 SYDVKM. CDR3 in amino acids: CASSLENRGRVDTQYF. CDR3 in DNA: TGTGCCAGCAGTCTCGAAAACAGGGGCAGGGTAGATACGCAGTATTTT.

The V gene is TRBV20-1, the J gene TRBJ1-5, with 7 bases fitting TRBD1. J lost 6 bases, V lost 4 bases, and 9 bases had no gene match. The CDR3 loop spans 14 amino acids. Germline V gene sequence: CDR1 DFQATT, CDR2 SNEGSKA (reference sequence). The CDR3 spells CSAIDREWSQPQHF. CDR3 nucleotides: TGCAGTGCTATCGACAGGGAGTGGAGTCAGCCCCAGCATTTT.

V gene TRBV9 combines with J gene TRBJ2-7, with 10 bases aligning to TRBD2. This CDR3 has 16 residues. The germline V gene has CDR1 SGDLS and CDR2 YYNGEE. The V segment lost 0 bases and the J segment 4 bases; nucleotides outside the gene matches: 7. Here the CDR3 DNA reads TGTGCCAGCAGCGTAGCCGGGACTAGCGTCTCGTACGAGCAGTACTTC. It is translated as CASSVAGTSVSYEQYF.

The chain joins TRBV4-2 to TRBJ2-7; unclear D gene. Germline V gene lookup returns CDR1 LGHNA and CDR2 YNFKEQ. Trimming left V 0 bases short and J 2 bases short, with 11 bases between. The CDR3 runs 15 residues. CDR3 sequence (DNA): TGTGCCAGCAGCCAAGAGACCCCAGCCCCCTACGAGCAGTACTTC. It translates to CASSQETPAPYEQYF.

The chain joins TRBV12-3 or TRBV12-4 to TRBJ2-7; 7 nucleotides align to TRBD1. This CDR3 has 16 amino acids. Trimming at V came to 6 bases and at J to 3 bases, leaving 14 bases not matched to a gene. For the CDR3, the DNA is TGTGCCAGCAGCTCCCCGACGGGACAGAATTACTACGAGCAGTACTTC. It is translated as CASSSPTGQNYYEQYF.

This chain joins TRBV2 and TRBJ2-3; D gene uncertain. The V end lost 7 bases, the J end lost 6 bases, and 8 bases lay between the germline ends. The CDR3 consists of 11 residues. Germline V lookup: CDR1 SNHLY, CDR2 FYNNEI. In nucleotides, the CDR3 is TGTGCCAGCACGGCCGGGGATACGCAGTATTTT. It specifies CASTAGDTQYF.

The chain recombines TRBV10-3 with TRBJ2-2; 10 bases agree with TRBD1. CDR1 ENHRY and CDR2 SYGVKD come from the germline V gene. V gave up 6 bases and J gave up 7 bases; unmatched junction bases: 5. The CDR3 loop spans 14 amino acids. Here the CDR3 DNA reads TGTGCCATCAGCGGGACAGGGGATAACGGGGAGCTGTTTTTT. Translated: CAISGTGDNGELFF.

V and J are TRBV19 and TRBJ2-2; D gene uncertain. The V gene lost 7 bases and the J gene lost 4 bases, with 13 bases spanning the gap. The germline V gene has CDR1 LNHDA and CDR2 SQIVND (reference sequence). The CDR3 runs to 14 residues. The DNA of the CDR3 is TGTGCCAGTAATGATAATCCCAGCACCGGGGAGCTGTTTTTT. It translates to CASNDNPSTGELFF.

This clonotype was counted only a few times. The J gene is TRBJ2-7, the V gene TRBV5-1; perhaps TRBD2 as D (5 bases). Germline values: CDR1 SGHRS, CDR2 YFSETQ. The CDR3 consists of 11 residues. The ends were cut back, 9 bases at V and 5 bases at J, with 12 bases in the middle. CDR3 nucleotides: TGCGCCACCGGACGGGGAAACGAGCAGTACTTC. This codes for CATGRGNEQYF.

This clonotype has only a few counts. This rearrangement joins TRBV29-1 to TRBJ2-7, with 7 bases identical to TRBD1. CDR1 is SQVTM, CDR2 ANQGSEA, per germline. The CDR3 is 15 amino acids. After removal of 2 bases from V and 5 bases from J, the junction contained 12 bases not matched to a gene. CDR3 DNA sequence: TGCAGCGTTGAAAATAACGGACAGGCTTGGGACGAGCAGTACTTC. This sequence encodes CSVENNGQAWDEQYF.

The rearrangement uses TRBV7-9 and TRBJ2-1; D ambiguous. The CDR3 runs to 16 residues. In germline, CDR1 is SEHNR, CDR2 FQNEAQ (reference sequence). V lost 0 bases, J lost 4 bases, and 13 bases lay in between. DNA of the CDR3: TGTGCCAGCAGCTTAGCGGTAGCACTGAGGTACAATGAGCAGTTCTTC. This encodes CASSLAVALRYNEQFF.

The rearrangement links TRBV3-1 to TRBJ2-7; D could derive from TRBD1 or TRBD2 (5 bases each). V lost 4 bases to trimming and J lost 2 bases, with 18 bases between them. In germline, CDR1 is LGHDT, CDR2 YNNKEL (reference sequence). This CDR3 comprises 16 residues. The CDR3 loop is CASSRGPYQGAYEQYF. The CDR3 nucleotides are TGTGCCAGCAGCCGGGGTCCCTACCAGGGAGCCTACGAGCAGTACTTC.

The V gene is TRBV5-6, the J gene TRBJ2-7; D is uncertain. Per the germline V gene, CDR1 is SGHDT and CDR2 is YYEEEE. V was trimmed by 4 bases and J by 9 bases, leaving 17 bases between them. The length of the CDR3 is 13 residues. CDR3 nucleotides: TGTGCCAGCAGCCCCGGTCTCGGATGCCCGCAGTACTTC. As protein: CASSPGLGCPQYF.

This chain links TRBV20-1 with TRBJ1-1; D call uncertain. The germline V gene has CDR1 DFQATT and CDR2 SNEGSKA (reference sequence). The germline V and J ends were trimmed by 3 bases and 5 bases, with 13 bases remaining between them. This CDR3 is built from 13 residues. The CDR3 here is CSASSLDSTEAFF. The CDR3 coding sequence is TGCAGTGCTAGTTCCCTGGACTCAACTGAAGCTTTCTTT.

This clonotype was counted at least ten times. The rearrangement links TRBV12-3 or TRBV12-4 to TRBJ2-7; 8 positions agree with TRBD1. CDR3 length equals 12 residues. After removal of 5 bases from V and 6 bases from J, the junction contained 3 bases not matched to a gene. CDR3 amino acids: CASSPTGVEQYF. CDR3 nucleotide sequence: TGTGCCAGCAGTCCGACAGGGGTCGAGCAGTACTTC.

This sequence joins TRBV4-1 and TRBJ2-1, with D unresolved. Looked up from germline, CDR1 is MGHRA and CDR2 is YSYEKL. The CDR3 covers 14 residues. The V gene lost 4 bases and the J gene lost 7 bases, with 14 bases spanning the gap. CDR3 in amino acids: CASSLSVGGNEQFF. As DNA, the CDR3 is TGCGCCAGCAGCCTCTCTGTGGGCGGAAATGAGCAGTTCTTC.

This clonotype was observed many times. V is TRBV12-3 or TRBV12-4 and J is TRBJ1-6; the match to TRBD1 covers 10 bases. Trimming removed 5 bases from V and 7 bases from J; junction bases left unmatched: 2. The CDR3 is 14 residues long. CDR3 in amino acids: CASSDRGRNSPLHF. CDR3 coding DNA: TGTGCCAGCAGTGACAGGGGGCGGAATTCACCCCTCCACTTT.

The rearrangement uses TRBV3-1 and TRBJ2-2, with TRBD1 identical over 7 bases. CDR1 is LGHDT, CDR2 YNNKEL, per germline (reference sequence). The V and J ends lost 1 base and 3 bases, in that order; junction bases with no gene match: 5. The CDR3 has 16 amino acids. DNA for the CDR3: TGTGCCAGCAGCCAAGCCGGGACAGTTTACACCGGGGAGCTGTTTTTT. Its translation is CASSQAGTVYTGELFF.

The sample holds a few counts of this clonotype. In DNA, the CDR3 is TGTGCCAGCAGCAGTCCAAGGGAAATCCGGAGCAATCAGCCCCAGCATTTT. Amino acids: CASSSPREIRSNQPQHF. The rearrangement links TRBV28 to TRBJ1-5; D gene ambiguous. The CDR3 contains 17 residues. The V end lost 6 bases, the J end lost 1 base, and 19 bases lay between the germline ends. The germline V gene encodes CDR1 MDHEN and CDR2 SYDVKM.

The chain combines TRBV5-4 with TRBJ1-2; possibly TRBD1 for D (5 bases). CDR3 size: 13 residues. Germline values: CDR1 SGHNT, CDR2 YYREEE (reference sequence). Trimming left V 3 bases short and J 2 bases short, with 8 bases between. The CDR3, as DNA: TGTGCCAGCAGCTCGACAGAGAACTATGGCTACACCTTC. This translates into CASSSTENYGYTF.

This clonotype appeared a few times. The chain recombines TRBV4-2 with TRBJ1-1; D is perhaps TRBD1 (5 bases). The germline gives CDR1 LGHNA, CDR2 YNFKEQ. V shed 4 bases and J shed 7 bases, with 13 bases lying between them. The CDR3 runs 13 residues. CDR3 amino acids: CASSPRGRSEAFF. As DNA, the CDR3 is TGTGCCAGCAGCCCAAGGGGACGAAGTGAAGCTTTCTTT.

Only a few counts were recorded for this clonotype. V and J are TRBV12-3 or TRBV12-4 and TRBJ2-2; D is ambiguous. Between the trimmed V and J ends, which lost 3 bases and 4 bases, there was a span of 15 bases. CDR3 size: 16 residues. This chain's CDR3 is CASSFWSVRTTGELFF. DNA of the CDR3: TGTGCCAGCAGTTTTTGGTCGGTGCGTACCACCGGGGAGCTGTTTTTT.

The table lists this clonotype with many counts. The CDR3 is CSAQTAERGSTDTQYF. In DNA, the CDR3 is TGCAGTGCTCAAACTGCCGAGCGGGGGAGCACAGATACGCAGTATTTT. The chain is built from TRBV20-1 and TRBJ2-3; 8 nucleotides agree with TRBD2. This CDR3 has 16 amino acids. Germline values: CDR1 DFQATT, CDR2 SNEGSKA (reference sequence). The V segment lost 5 bases and the J segment 0 bases; nucleotides outside the gene matches: 10.

The chain is built from TRBV28 and TRBJ2-7; no reliable D call. V was shortened by 5 bases and J by 0 bases, with 17 bases between the two germline ends. CDR3 length equals 16 residues. CDR1 and CDR2 from the germline V gene are MDHEN and SYDVKM. The CDR3 sequence is CASSVPSAVGSYEQYF. The CDR3 nucleotides are TGTGCCAGCAGTGTACCTAGTGCGGTGGGCTCCTACGAGCAGTACTTC.

This clonotype was observed many times. The chain combines TRBV28 with TRBJ2-7, with D perhaps TRBD1 (5 bases). Trimming left V 5 bases short and J 5 bases short, with 16 bases between. The germline gives CDR1 MDHEN, CDR2 SYDVKM. The CDR3 is made up of 14 amino acids. The DNA of the CDR3 is TGTGCCAGCAGTAGGCCGCCAAGGGGTCACGAGCAGTACTTC. This codes for CASSRPPRGHEQYF.

This chain links TRBV9 with TRBJ1-2; D ambiguous. Between the trimmed V and J ends, which lost 0 bases and 0 bases, there was a span of 12 bases. The length of the CDR3 is 16 residues. The germline V gene has CDR1 SGDLS and CDR2 YYNGEE. The CDR3 protein is CASSVVDISPNYGYTF. The DNA of the CDR3 is TGTGCCAGCAGCGTAGTGGATATTTCACCTAACTATGGCTACACCTTC. The full variable domain, completed using reference TRBV9 and TRBJ1-2, is DSGVTQTPKHLITATGQRVTLRCSPRSGDLSVYWYQQSLDQGLQFLIQYYNGEERAKGNILERFSAQQFPDLHSELNLSSLELGDSALYFCASSVVDISPNYGYTFGSGTRLTVV.

This clonotype has ten or more counts. The gene calls are TRBV6-5 and TRBJ2-7, with TRBD2 matching 7 bases. The CDR3 contains 15 residues. The junction had 7 bases not matched to a gene; V was cut back by 2 bases and J by 3 bases. CDR1 is MNHEY and CDR2 is SVGAGI in the germline V gene. In DNA, the CDR3 is TGTGCCAGCAGTTACGGGGGGGTGAGGGACTACGAGCAGTACTTC. This sequence encodes CASSYGGVRDYEQYF.

This clonotype was counted a few times. The V call is TRBV9, the J call TRBJ1-1; D might be TRBD1 (6 bases). V shed 4 bases and J shed 1 base, with 14 bases lying between them. Germline CDR1 is SGDLS and CDR2 is YYNGEE. This CDR3 has 15 residues. The DNA for the CDR3 is TGTGCCAGCAGCCCCCAGGGGACAACGAACACTGAAGCTTTCTTT. Translated, it gives CASSPQGTTNTEAFF.

This clonotype was recorded a few times. V is TRBV2 and J is TRBJ2-1; 9 positions match TRBD2. The V segment lost 3 bases and the J segment 4 bases; nucleotides outside the gene matches: 4. The CDR3 is 15 amino acids. Germline values: CDR1 SNHLY, CDR2 FYNNEI. CDR3 protein: CASSEGTSTYNEQFF. CDR3 in DNA: TGTGCCAGCAGTGAGGGGACTAGCACTTACAATGAGCAGTTCTTC.

The chain links TRBV28 to TRBJ2-2, with no clear D. CDR1 and CDR2 from the germline V gene are MDHEN and SYDVKM. This CDR3 is built from 14 residues. The ends were cut back, 3 bases at V and 5 bases at J, with 10 bases in the middle. For the CDR3, the DNA is TGTGCCAGCAGTTTCGGTGAAGGAACCGGGGAGCTGTTTTTT. Its translation is CASSFGEGTGELFF. Filled out from reference TRBV28 and TRBJ2-2, the complete variable domain reads DVKVTQSSRYLVKRTGEKVFLECVQDMDHENMFWYRQDPGLGLRLIYFSYDVKMKEKGDIPEGYSVSREKKERFSLILESASTNQTSMYLCASSFGEGTGELFFGEGSRLTVL.